This T cell receptor beta chain is from a study of cytomegalovirus exposure and HLA in healthy donors. Germline-derived CDR1 and CDR2 are WNHNN and SYGVQD (reference sequence). This CDR3 contains 18 residues. Trimming stripped 1 base from V and 7 bases from J, with 25 bases between. The PCR ran on 60 Vbeta and 13 Jbeta primers. Repertoires were generated with immunoSEQ multiplex PCR, while TCRdb's copy carries only in-frame clones and drops some. In the table there are some 130,000 clones, 77% of which are singletons. What was sequenced was PBMCs. The chain recombines TRBV10-1 with TRBJ1-1, with a possible D match to TRBD1 (5 bases). The receptor comes from a woman aged 40 to 50 in good health and CMV-seronegative. The CDR3 sequence: CASSELAKAGRGNSEAFF. CDR3 DNA sequence: TGCGCCAGCAGTGAGTTGGCTAAGGCGGGGCGCGGAAATAGTGAAGCTTTCTTT.